The entry that follows covers one TCR beta chain sequence. As yet, its antigen is unknown. This may arise from a read error, as a much more abundant clone is one base away. PCR was performed a second time for about 7 to 12 cycles using a sample-barcoded 5' primer and a J-beta primer mix. TCRdb processed the 5' RACE reads anew with MiXCR; each CDR3 protein has one entry. The sample carries 1.5 million to 2 million distinct CDR3 sequences, roughly 52% recorded once. V was clipped by 0 bases and J by 11 bases; unmatched bases: 19. The CDR3 loop spans 18 amino acids. Germline values: CDR1 SGHRS, CDR2 YFSETQ. This record belongs to a study of blood T cells in healthy people across ages. Healthy Russian Caucasian donors spanned ages about 6 to 100 years. Total RNA was extracted at no less than 6 micrograms per sample. Study outcomes and limitations: Greater diversity and more naive CD4+ cells were seen in long-lived donors than in aged donors.

The clonotype comes from a woman aged 40 to 55 in good health. Sequenced input: blood. The rearrangement joins TRBV5-1 to TRBJ2-5, with 10 nucleotides matching TRBD1. CDR3 in DNA: TGCGCCAGCAGCTTGGGGACAGGGGGGTTCCAGGCCGGAAATGAGCAGTACTTC. Translated: CASSLGTGGFQAGNEQYF.